This record covers a single TCR beta chain. Its specific antigen is unknown. A much larger clone lies one base from this, so it may be a read error. These reads were obtained on an Illumina HiSeq 2000. Multiplex PCR amplification was used to generate the TCR beta chain libraries. High-throughput sequencing was used to analyze the amplified TCR beta chain products. TCRdb applied fastp at Q25 and MiXCR to the public reads, then kept only in-frame beta chains. Rows are combined by CDR3 protein, so each entry shows the most common genes and DNA. The sample table contains fewer than 25,000 distinct CDR3 sequences; only one count was recorded for roughly two fifths of them. The ten most abundant clones make up around a quarter of the sample. The germline V gene sets CDR1 to LGHNA and CDR2 to YNFKEQ. From the cysteine through the phenylalanine, the CDR3 covers 15 amino acids. Only the CDR3 part of the read is kept: 45 bases, read in frame from the first base.

The sample comes from a study of breast tumors, draining lymph nodes, adjacent tissues (TCRdb year 2016). As for the study more broadly: In breast cancer patients, the study compared the TCR beta repertoires of tumor, adjacent nontumor tissue and axillary lymph nodes. The study was designed to assess the relationships and possible T-cell exchange between tumor, surrounding tissue and draining lymph node repertoires in human breast cancer.

General study outcomes and caveats: The data were considered consistent with most tumor T cells being derived from the lymph node and subsequently expanding within tumor tissue. Tumor and nontumor tissue repertoires were significantly more similar in luminal-like than in basal-like breast cancer. The conclusion that tumor T cells originate in lymph nodes was framed as consistent with a hypothesis rather than directly demonstrated. Tumor T-cell repertoires showed less diversity than lymph node repertoires and more diversity than nontumor tissue repertoires, and tumor T-cell repertoires showed preferential V and J gene usage.

The material sequenced was breast tumor tissue. Rearrangement joined TRBV4-2 to TRBJ1-3; TRBD1 lines up with 9 middle nucleotides. The TCR sequence derives from a female donor with breast cancer. Some clones in this sample may be carry-over from other donors' samples. The sequence in DNA is TGTGCCAGCAGCCAAGAGGGACAGGGAGCAAACACCACATATTTT. This is translated as CASSQEGQGANTTYF.